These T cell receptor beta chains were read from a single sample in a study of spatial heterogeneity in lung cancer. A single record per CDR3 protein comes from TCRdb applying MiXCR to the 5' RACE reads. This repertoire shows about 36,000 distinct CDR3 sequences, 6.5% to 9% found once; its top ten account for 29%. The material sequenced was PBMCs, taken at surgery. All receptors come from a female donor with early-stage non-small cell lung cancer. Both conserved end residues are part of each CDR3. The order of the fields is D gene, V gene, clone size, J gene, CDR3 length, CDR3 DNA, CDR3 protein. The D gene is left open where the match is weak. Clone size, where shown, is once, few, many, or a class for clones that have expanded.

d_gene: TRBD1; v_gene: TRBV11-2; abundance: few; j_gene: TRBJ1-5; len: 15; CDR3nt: TGTGCCAGCAGCTTGGACAGGGGCCCGTATCAGCCCCAGCATTTT; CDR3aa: CASSLDRGPYQPQHF
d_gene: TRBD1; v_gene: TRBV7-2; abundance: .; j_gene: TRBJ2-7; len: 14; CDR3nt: TGTGCCAGCAGCTTCAACAGGGGGAAGGAAGAGCAGTACTTC; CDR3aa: CASSFNRGKEEQYF
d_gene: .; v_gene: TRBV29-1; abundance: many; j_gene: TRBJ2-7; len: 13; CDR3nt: TGCAGCGCGAAAGAGAGGGTCTCCTACGAGCAGTACTTC; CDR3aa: CSAKERVSYEQYF
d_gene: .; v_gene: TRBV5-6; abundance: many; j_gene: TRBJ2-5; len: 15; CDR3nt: TGTGCCAGCAGCCAGACTAGAACGGCCCAAGAGACCCAGTACTTC; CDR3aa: CASSQTRTAQETQYF
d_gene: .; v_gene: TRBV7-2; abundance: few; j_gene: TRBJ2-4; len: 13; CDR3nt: TGTGCCAGCAGCTCGCCGGGACGCAACATTCAGTACTTC; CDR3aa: CASSSPGRNIQYF
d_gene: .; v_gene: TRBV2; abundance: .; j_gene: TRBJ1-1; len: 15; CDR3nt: TGTGCCACCACCTCCCCCCAGGGCCCGAACACTGAAGCTTTCTTT; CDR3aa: CATTSPQGPNTEAFF
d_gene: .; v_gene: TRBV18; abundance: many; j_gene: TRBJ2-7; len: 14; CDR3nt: TGTGCCAGCTCACCCCTGGGACGGCGCTACGAGCAGTACTTC; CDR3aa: CASSPLGRRYEQYF
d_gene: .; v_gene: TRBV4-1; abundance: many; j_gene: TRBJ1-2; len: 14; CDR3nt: TGCGCCAGCAGCCCGTACACAGTTAACTATGGCTACACCTTC; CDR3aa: CASSPYTVNYGYTF
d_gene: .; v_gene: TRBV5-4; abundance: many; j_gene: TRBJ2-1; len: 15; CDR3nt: TGTGCCAGCAGCTTTCTCCGTGTCGACCACAATGAGCAGTTCTTC; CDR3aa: CASSFLRVDHNEQFF
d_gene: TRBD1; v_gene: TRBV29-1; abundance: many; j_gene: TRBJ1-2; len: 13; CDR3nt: TGCAGCGTAGGGACAGGGATCAACTATGGCTACACCTTC; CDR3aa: CSVGTGINYGYTF
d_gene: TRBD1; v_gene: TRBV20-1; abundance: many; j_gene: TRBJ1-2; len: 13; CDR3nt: TGCAGTGCTGTCCGGGACAGGGTCGATGGCTACACCTTC; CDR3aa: CSAVRDRVDGYTF
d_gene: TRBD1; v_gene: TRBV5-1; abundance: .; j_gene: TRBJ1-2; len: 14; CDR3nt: TGCGCCAGCAGCTTAACCGGGACAGCCTATGGCTACACCTTC; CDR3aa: CASSLTGTAYGYTF
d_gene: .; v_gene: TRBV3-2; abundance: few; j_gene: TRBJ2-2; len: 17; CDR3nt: TGTGCCAGCAGCCAAGCCGTAGGGTCCTTGAACACCGGGGAGCTGTTTTTT; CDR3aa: CASSQAVGSLNTGELFF
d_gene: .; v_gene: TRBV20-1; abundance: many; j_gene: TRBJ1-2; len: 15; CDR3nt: TGCAGTGCCACCGGACGGGTTGACTCTAACTATGGCTACACCTTC; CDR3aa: CSATGRVDSNYGYTF
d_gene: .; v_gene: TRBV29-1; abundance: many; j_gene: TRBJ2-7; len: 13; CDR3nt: TGCAGCGTTGAAGGCAGATACTCCTACGAGCAGTACTTC; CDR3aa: CSVEGRYSYEQYF
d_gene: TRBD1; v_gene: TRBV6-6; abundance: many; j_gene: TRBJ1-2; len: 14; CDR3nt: TGTGCCAGCAGCCACCTGGCAGGGGGATATGGCTACACCTTC; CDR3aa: CASSHLAGGYGYTF
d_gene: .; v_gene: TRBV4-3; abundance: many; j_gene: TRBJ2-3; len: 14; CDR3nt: TGCGCCAGCAGCCAACCCGGGCACACAGATACGCAGTATTTT; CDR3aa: CASSQPGHTDTQYF
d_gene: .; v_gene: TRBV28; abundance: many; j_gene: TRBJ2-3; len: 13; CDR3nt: TGTGCCAGCAGACCGGCAGGGCTCGATACGCAGTATTTT; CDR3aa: CASRPAGLDTQYF
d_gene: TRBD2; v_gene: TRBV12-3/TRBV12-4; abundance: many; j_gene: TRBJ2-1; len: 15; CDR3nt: TGTGCCAGCAGTTTATCTAGCGGGGGTTTCAATGAGCAGTTCTTC; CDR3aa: CASSLSSGGFNEQFF
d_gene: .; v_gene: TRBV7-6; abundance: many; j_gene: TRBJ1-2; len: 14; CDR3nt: TGTGCCAGCAGCTCCGGTTCGGGGACGAATGGCTACACCTTC; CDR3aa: CASSSGSGTNGYTF
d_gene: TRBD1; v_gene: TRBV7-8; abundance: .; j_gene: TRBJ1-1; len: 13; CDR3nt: TGTGCCAGCAGCTACGACAGGGGCACTGAAGCTTTCTTT; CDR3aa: CASSYDRGTEAFF
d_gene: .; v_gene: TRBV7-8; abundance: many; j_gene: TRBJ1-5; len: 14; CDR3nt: TGTGCCAGCAGCTTTACGGGAAGCGATCAGCCCCAGCATTTT; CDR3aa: CASSFTGSDQPQHF